These 8 T cell receptor beta chains came from one sample sequenced in a study of blood T cell repertoires in COVID-19. Generated by immunoSEQ multiplex PCR, the TCRdb table keeps only in-frame clones and is missing some. The sample yields about 370,000 clones, 80% to 90% seen once. The sequenced sample was PBMCs or T cells enriched from blood (not recorded which). These receptors all stem from a young man who had recovered from COVID-19.

V is TRBV29-1 and J is TRBJ2-5, with 10 bases fitting TRBD1. Germline values: CDR1 SQVTM, CDR2 ANQGSEA. The CDR3 has 12 residues. J gave up 7 bases and V 6 bases, and 5 bases lay outside the gene matches. The CDR3 reads CSVDRGRRTQYF. The CDR3 bases are TGCAGCGTCGACAGGGGGCGTCGGACCCAGTACTTC.

This chain joins TRBV4-1 and TRBJ1-2, with D maybe TRBD1 (5 bases). This CDR3 region has 14 residues. Germline V gives CDR1 MGHRA, CDR2 YSYEKL. Trimming took off 7 bases at V and 4 bases at J, with 16 bases between the two ends. The CDR3: CASTSAQGFYGYTF. The CDR3 nucleotides are TGCGCCAGCACCTCAGCTCAGGGCTTCTATGGCTACACCTTC.

The gene calls are TRBV30 and TRBJ2-1; 8 nucleotides align to TRBD2. Looked up from germline, CDR1 is GTSNPN and CDR2 is SVGIG (reference sequence). The CDR3 sequence is 13 residues long. With 0 bases clipped from V and 12 bases from J, the junction kept 7 bases outside the gene matches. CDR3 nucleotides: TGTGCCTGGAGTGTTCAACTAGCGGAAAGGCAGTTCTTC. It yields the protein CAWSVQLAERQFF.

This clone has only one observation. The V and J genes are TRBV29-1 and TRBJ1-2, with TRBD1 as a possible D gene (5 bases). The CDR3 is 13 amino acids. CDR1 and CDR2 (germline): SQVTM, ANQGSEA. V was trimmed by 3 bases and J by 8 bases, leaving 16 bases between them. CDR3 region: CSVERGSGFGYTF. For the CDR3, the DNA is TGCAGCGTTGAGCGGGGGTCCGGGTTCGGCTACACCTTC.

This chain uses TRBV19 with TRBJ1-6, with no clear D. The CDR3 contains 15 residues. V shed 1 base and J shed 4 bases, with 8 bases lying between them. The V gene's germline CDR1 is LNHDA and CDR2 SQIVND (reference sequence). As DNA, the CDR3 is TGTGCCAGTAGTATAGGGGCAGCTTATAATTCACCCCTCCACTTT. Its translation is CASSIGAAYNSPLHF. The full variable domain, its missing parts supplied by reference TRBV19 and TRBJ1-6, is DGGITQSPKYLFRKEGQNVTLSCEQNLNHDAMYWYRQDPGQGLRLIYYSQIVNDFQKGDIAEGYSVSREKKESFPLTVTSAQKNPTAFYLCASSIGAAYNSPLHFGNGTRLTVT.

This chain joins TRBV7-9 and TRBJ1-4; D perhaps matches TRBD1 (6 bases). Germline assignment: CDR1 SEHNR and CDR2 FQNEAQ (reference sequence). CDR3 length equals 15 residues. With 5 bases removed from V and 8 bases from J, the gap between germline ends came to 18 bases. The CDR3 sequence is CASSPGGGGKEKLFF. Here the CDR3 DNA reads TGTGCCAGCAGCCCAGGAGGGGGGGGGAAGGAAAAACTGTTTTTT.

This clone has a single count. V usage is TRBV18 and J usage is TRBJ2-7; 9 nucleotides align to TRBD1. The CDR3 spans 17 residues. V gave up 4 bases and J gave up 0 bases; unmatched junction bases: 10. The germline CDR1 and CDR2 sequences are KGHSH and LQKENI. The CDR3: CASSQAGTGHTSYEQYF. CDR3 coding DNA: TGTGCCAGCTCACAAGCCGGGACAGGGCATACCTCCTACGAGCAGTACTTC.

Details on this clone: The same CDR3 also results from other DNA sequences found in this sample. V and J are TRBV6-1 and TRBJ1-5; weak D call: TRBD1 (6 bases). Germline V CDR1 and CDR2: MNHNS, SASEGT. This CDR3 has 14 amino acids. V dropped 2 bases and J dropped 7 bases, with 12 bases sitting between them. Here the CDR3 reads CASSESRGRQPQHF. CDR3 DNA: TGTGCCAGCAGTGAAAGCAGGGGACGACAGCCCCAGCATTTT.